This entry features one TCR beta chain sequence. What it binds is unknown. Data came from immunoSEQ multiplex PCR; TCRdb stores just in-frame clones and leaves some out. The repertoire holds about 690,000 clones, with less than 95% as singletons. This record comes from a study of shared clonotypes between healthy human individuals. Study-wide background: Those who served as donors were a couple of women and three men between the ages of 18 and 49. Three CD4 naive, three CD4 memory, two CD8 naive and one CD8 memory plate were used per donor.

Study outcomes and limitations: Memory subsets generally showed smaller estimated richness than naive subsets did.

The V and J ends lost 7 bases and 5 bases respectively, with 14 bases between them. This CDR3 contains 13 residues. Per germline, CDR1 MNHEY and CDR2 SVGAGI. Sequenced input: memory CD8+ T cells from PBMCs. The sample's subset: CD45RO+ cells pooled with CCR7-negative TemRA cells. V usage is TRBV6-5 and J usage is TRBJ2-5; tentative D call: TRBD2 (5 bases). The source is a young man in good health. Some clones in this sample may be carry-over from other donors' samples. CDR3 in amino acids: CASTLGRGETQYF. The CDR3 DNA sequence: TGTGCCAGCACCTTAGGTCGCGGGGAGACCCAGTACTTC.